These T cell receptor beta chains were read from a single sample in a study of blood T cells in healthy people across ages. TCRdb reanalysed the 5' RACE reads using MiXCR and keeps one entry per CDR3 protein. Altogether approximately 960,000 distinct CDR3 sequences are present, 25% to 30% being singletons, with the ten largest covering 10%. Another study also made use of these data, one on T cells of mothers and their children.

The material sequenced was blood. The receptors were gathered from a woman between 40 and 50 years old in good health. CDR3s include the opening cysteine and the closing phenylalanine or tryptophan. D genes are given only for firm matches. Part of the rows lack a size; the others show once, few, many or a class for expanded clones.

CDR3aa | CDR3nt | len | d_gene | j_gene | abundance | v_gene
CASIEGTSGGGELFF | TGTGCCAGCATTGAGGGGACTAGCGGGGGCGGGGAGCTGTTTTTT | 15 | TRBD2 | TRBJ2-2 | once | TRBV28
CSAGTDLNTEAFF | TGCAGTGCCGGGACAGATTTGAACACTGAAGCTTTCTTT | 13 | TRBD1 | TRBJ1-1 | . | TRBV20-1
CASRHSGGGAWETQYF | TGTGCCAGCAGGCACAGCGGCGGGGGGGCATGGGAGACCCAGTACTTC | 16 | TRBD2 | TRBJ2-5 | . | TRBV6-6
CSVAREEIAYEQYF | TGCAGCGTTGCTAGAGAGGAAATCGCCTACGAGCAGTACTTC | 14 | . | TRBJ2-7 | . | TRBV29-1
CASSQEGGKDTEAFF | TGCGCCAGCAGCCAAGAAGGGGGCAAGGACACTGAAGCTTTCTTT | 15 | TRBD1 | TRBJ1-1 | many | TRBV4-1
CASTRGGKGTTYYNEQFF | TGTGCCAGCACACGGGGGGGGAAGGGGACTACGTACTACAATGAGCAGTTCTTC | 18 | TRBD2 | TRBJ2-1 | . | TRBV7-9
CASRALGEGNQPQHF | TGTGCCAGCAGAGCCCTTGGAGAGGGCAATCAGCCCCAGCATTTT | 15 | . | TRBJ1-5 | . | TRBV6-2/TRBV6-3
CASFSRGYEQYF | TGTGCCAGCTTCAGCAGGGGTTACGAGCAGTACTTC | 12 | . | TRBJ2-7 | many | TRBV2
CASSAQGLASDEQYF | TGTGCCAGCAGCGCCCAGGGACTAGCGAGCGACGAGCAGTACTTC | 15 | TRBD2 | TRBJ2-7 | many | TRBV9
CASSWELTDTQYF | TGTGCCAGCAGCTGGGAACTCACAGATACGCAGTATTTT | 13 | . | TRBJ2-3 | few | TRBV28
CASSPRDSGVNVLTF | TGTGCCAGCAGTCCCCGCGACTCTGGGGTCAACGTCCTGACTTTC | 15 | . | TRBJ2-6 | . | TRBV6-5
CASSLDIRSWGYTF | TGCGCCAGCAGCTTGGACATCCGGTCTTGGGGCTACACCTTC | 14 | . | TRBJ1-2 | few | TRBV5-1
CSVERTFGTDTQYF | TGCAGCGTTGAAAGGACTTTTGGCACAGATACGCAGTATTTT | 14 | . | TRBJ2-3 | many | TRBV29-1
CASSQGPPNDYNEQFF | TGCGCCAGCAGCCAAGGCCCGCCGAATGACTACAATGAGCAGTTCTTC | 16 | . | TRBJ2-1 | . | TRBV4-3
CASSFRDRDGGYTF | TGTGCCAGCAGCTTCCGGGACAGGGACGGTGGCTACACCTTC | 14 | TRBD1 | TRBJ1-2 | . | TRBV5-4
CASSFTSGGPSEQFF | TGTGCCAGCAGCTTCACTAGCGGGGGGCCCAGTGAGCAGTTCTTC | 15 | TRBD2 | TRBJ2-1 | . | TRBV11-3
CASSHTSGTGSSGANVLTF | TGCGCCAGCAGCCACACCTCCGGGACAGGGAGCTCTGGGGCCAACGTCCTGACTTTC | 19 | TRBD1 | TRBJ2-6 | few | TRBV5-1
CAGSPQGGETQYF | TGTGCCGGCAGCCCTCAGGGGGGAGAGACCCAGTACTTC | 13 | . | TRBJ2-5 | . | TRBV6-1
CASSPTTGIANYGYTF | TGTGCCAGCAGTCCAACTACAGGTATAGCTAACTATGGCTACACCTTC | 16 | . | TRBJ1-2 | few | TRBV12-3/TRBV12-4
CASSRTRLETQYF | TGCGCCAGCAGCCGGACTAGGTTGGAGACCCAGTACTTC | 13 | TRBD2 | TRBJ2-5 | many | TRBV5-1
CAPTGLFYEQYF | TGTGCCCCGACAGGGCTATTCTACGAGCAGTACTTC | 12 | TRBD1 | TRBJ2-7 | many | TRBV27
CSALTGTGKLEQYF | TGCAGTGCCCTCACCGGGACAGGGAAGCTCGAGCAGTACTTC | 14 | TRBD1 | TRBJ2-7 | many | TRBV20-1
CASSPRRLNSYNEQFF | TGTGCCAGCAGCCCGAGACGGCTAAACTCCTACAATGAGCAGTTCTTC | 16 | . | TRBJ2-1 | . | TRBV7-9
CASRARGGLGNQPQHF | TGTGCCAGCAGAGCACGGGGGGGGCTCGGCAATCAGCCCCAGCATTTT | 16 | . | TRBJ1-5 | . | TRBV28
CASSLAGQGEGYGYTF | TGCGCCAGCAGCTTGGCCGGACAGGGGGAAGGATATGGCTACACCTTC | 16 | TRBD1 | TRBJ1-2 | many | TRBV5-1
CASSYSTGTSGGASTDTQYF | TGTGCCAGCAGTTACTCCACCGGGACTAGCGGGGGGGCTAGCACAGATACGCAGTATTTT | 20 | TRBD2 | TRBJ2-3 | few | TRBV6-5
CSARGTALSPLHF | TGCAGTGCTAGGGGGACAGCACTTTCACCCCTCCACTTT | 13 | TRBD1 | TRBJ1-6 | . | TRBV20-1